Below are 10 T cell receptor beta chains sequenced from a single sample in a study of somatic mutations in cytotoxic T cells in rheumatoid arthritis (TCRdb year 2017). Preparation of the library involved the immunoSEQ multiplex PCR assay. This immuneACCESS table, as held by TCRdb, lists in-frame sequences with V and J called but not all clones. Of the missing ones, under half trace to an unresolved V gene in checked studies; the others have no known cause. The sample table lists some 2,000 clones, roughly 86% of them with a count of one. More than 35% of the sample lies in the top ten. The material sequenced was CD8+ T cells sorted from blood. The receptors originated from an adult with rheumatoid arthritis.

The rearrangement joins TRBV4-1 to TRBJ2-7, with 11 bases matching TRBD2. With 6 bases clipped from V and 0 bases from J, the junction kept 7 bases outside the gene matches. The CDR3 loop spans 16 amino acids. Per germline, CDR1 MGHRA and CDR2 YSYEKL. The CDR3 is CASRLTSGADSYEQYF. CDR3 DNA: TGCGCCAGCAGGCTGACTAGCGGGGCCGACTCCTACGAGCAGTACTTC.

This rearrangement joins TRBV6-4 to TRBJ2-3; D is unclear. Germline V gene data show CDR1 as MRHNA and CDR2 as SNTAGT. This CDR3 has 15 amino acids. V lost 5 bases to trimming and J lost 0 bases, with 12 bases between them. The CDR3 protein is CASSPLETSTDTQYF. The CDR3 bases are TGTGCCAGCAGTCCCTTAGAGACGAGCACAGATACGCAGTATTTT.

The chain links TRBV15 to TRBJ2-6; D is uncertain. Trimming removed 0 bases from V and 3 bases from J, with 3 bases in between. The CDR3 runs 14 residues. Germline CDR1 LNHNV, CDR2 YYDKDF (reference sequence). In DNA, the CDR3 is TGTGCCACCAGCAGAGAGGGTGGGGCCAACGTCCTGACTTTC. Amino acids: CATSREGGANVLTF.

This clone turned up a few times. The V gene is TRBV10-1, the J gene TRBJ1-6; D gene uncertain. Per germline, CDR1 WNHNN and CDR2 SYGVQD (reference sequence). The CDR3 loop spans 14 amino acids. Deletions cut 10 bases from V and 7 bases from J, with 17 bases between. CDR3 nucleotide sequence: TGCGCCACTTCGACACGGAGGATGAATTCACCCCTCCACTTT. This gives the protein CATSTRRMNSPLHF.

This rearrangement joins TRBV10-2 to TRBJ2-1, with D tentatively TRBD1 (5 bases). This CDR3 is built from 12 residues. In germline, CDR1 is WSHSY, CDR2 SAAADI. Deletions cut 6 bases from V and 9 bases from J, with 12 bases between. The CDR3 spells CASRDMSPEQFF. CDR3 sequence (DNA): TGCGCCAGCAGGGACATGTCTCCTGAGCAGTTCTTC.

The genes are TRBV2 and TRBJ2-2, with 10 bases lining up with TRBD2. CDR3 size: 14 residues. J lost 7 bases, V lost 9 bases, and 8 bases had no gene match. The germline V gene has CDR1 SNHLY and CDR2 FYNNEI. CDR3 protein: CARRAGGPGGELFF. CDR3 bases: TGTGCCAGAAGAGCGGGGGGGCCTGGCGGGGAGCTGTTTTTT.

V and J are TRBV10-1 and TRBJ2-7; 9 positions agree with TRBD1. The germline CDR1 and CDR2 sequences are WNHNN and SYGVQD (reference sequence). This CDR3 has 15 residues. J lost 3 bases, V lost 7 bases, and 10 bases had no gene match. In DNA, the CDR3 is TGCGCCAGCAAACTCTATGGGACAGGGAGCTACGAGCAGTACTTC. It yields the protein CASKLYGTGSYEQYF.

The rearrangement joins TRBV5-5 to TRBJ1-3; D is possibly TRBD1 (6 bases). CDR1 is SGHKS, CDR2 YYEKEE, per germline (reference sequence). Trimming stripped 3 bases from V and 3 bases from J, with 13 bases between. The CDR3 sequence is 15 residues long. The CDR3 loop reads CASSYSQGGGNTIYF. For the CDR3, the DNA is TGTGCCAGCAGCTATTCACAGGGAGGTGGAAACACCATATATTTT.

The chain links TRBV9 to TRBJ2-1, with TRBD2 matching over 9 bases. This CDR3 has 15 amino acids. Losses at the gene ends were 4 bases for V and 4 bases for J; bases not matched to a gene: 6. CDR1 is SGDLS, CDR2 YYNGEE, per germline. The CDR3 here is CASSLSGGMYNEQFF. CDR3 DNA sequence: TGTGCCAGCAGCCTGAGCGGGGGGATGTACAATGAGCAGTTCTTC.

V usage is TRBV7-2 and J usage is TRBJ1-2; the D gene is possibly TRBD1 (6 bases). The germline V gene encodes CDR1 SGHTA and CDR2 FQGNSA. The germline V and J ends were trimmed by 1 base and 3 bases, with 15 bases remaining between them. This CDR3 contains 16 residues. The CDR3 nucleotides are TGTGCCAGCAGCTTAGGCGTGAGCCAGGGGCACTATGGCTACACCTTC. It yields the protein CASSLGVSQGHYGYTF.